This T cell receptor (beta chain) was identified during a study of cytomegalovirus exposure and HLA in healthy donors (dated by TCRdb to 2017 to 2019). Background for the entire study: According to a later analysis, the 120 or so validation repertoires were produced on the same platform as the approximately 600 repertoires of the first cohort. A separate validation cohort of more than 100 different subjects was used in addition to the roughly 700-subject first cohort. The study aimed to test whether cataloging public T cell receptors could reveal signatures of past pathogen exposure. To predict cytomegalovirus infection status, the study combined high-throughput TCR immunosequencing, statistical association of individual TCRs with disease status, and machine learning.

The donors were included in the validation cohort of over a hundred subjects, a group kept apart from the approximately 650-subject first cohort. Overall study results and their limits: Of the cluster scores, 90% to 95% were above 0 in a later analysis, which found that TCRs clustered in the first cohort also tended to co-occur in the 120 or so validation repertoires. The study listed 164 TCR beta chains as associated with cytomegalovirus. According to the authors, the approach could potentially be generalized to other disease states and immunological phenotypes. In vitro tests confirmed that a few of the cytomegalovirus-associated TCR beta chains recognize cytomegalovirus antigens. While some public TCRs were present in many individuals, most TCR sequences turned up only very rarely across donors. The classifier was reported to diagnose cytomegalovirus status with high specificity and sensitivity in both the original cohort and the validation cohort. A later analysis lacked HLA typing for the validation cohort, so it scored co-occurrence in that cohort across all 120 or so repertoires.

Preparation of the library involved the immunoSEQ multiplex PCR assay. In the original analysis: A statistical classification framework was built for diagnosing cytomegalovirus status from the catalog of TCR beta chain sequences. TCRdb retrieved this table from immuneACCESS and kept in-frame rearrangements only. Not all clones are present; in checked studies, unresolved V genes account for under half, and no reason is known for the remainder. V, J and clone size are taken as reported in that table, and D and trimming were inferred from the DNA itself. The sample table contains 100,000 to 150,000 clones; only one count was recorded for just under 95% of them. The top ten constitute roughly 1.2% of the sample. A distance of 11 bases separates the germline ends of V and J, which lose 4 bases and 3 bases respectively. Sequences MNHNS (CDR1) and SASEGT (CDR2) are obtained from the germline V gene. Including cysteine and phenylalanine, the CDR3 has 14 amino acids. Only CDR3 DNA is held: 42 bases, read in frame from base 1.

This clone was detected a few times. What this receptor recognizes is not known. Base qualities are missing; no much larger clone stands one base away. Material: PBMCs. The receptor comes from a woman between 18 and 29 years old in good health and CMV-seronegative. The rearrangement joined TRBV6-1 to TRBJ2-3; TRBD1 is possibly the D segment (6 matching bases). The CDR3 reads CASSGGQGTDTQYF. The DNA is as follows: TGTGCCAGCAGTGGAGGGCAGGGGACAGATACGCAGTATTTT.